This T cell receptor (beta chain) was profiled in a study of quantifying T cell responses using KT2 cells. Study-level background: cDNA was made from DNase-treated RNA using alpha and beta constant primers. The second PCR was a qPCR stopped at a predetermined fluorescence threshold. Study-wide points: Input KT2 cell number predicted KT2 alpha and beta sequence counts linearly over several orders of magnitude.

An oligo carrying a UMI was ligated to the cDNA 3' end. The first PCR ran roughly 4 cycles with an equimolar RC1.1 and RC1.2 beta primer mix. TCRdb re-called the UMI-ligation and nested PCR reads with MiXCR, one entry per CDR3 protein. The data contain 31,000 or so distinct CDR3 sequences, approximately 10% of them singletons. This clonotype was counted only a few times. Its antigen is unidentified. Unfractionated PBMC were spiked with known numbers of KT2 clone cells. Different KT2-to-PBMC ratios were created with a constant PBMC count. J gave up 5 bases and V 4 bases, and 2 bases lay outside the gene matches. The CDR3 is 14 amino acids. Germline V gene data show CDR1 as SGDLS and CDR2 as YYNGEE.

V gene TRBV9 combines with J gene TRBJ2-3, with 12 bases aligning to TRBD2. Sample: PBMCs spiked with cells of the T cell clone KT2. This TCR came from a human donor. The CDR3 loop reads CASSPGLAGDTQYF. In DNA, the CDR3 is TGTGCCAGCAGCCCGGGACTAGCGGGAGATACGCAGTATTTT. The whole variable domain, filled in from reference TRBV9 and TRBJ2-3, reads DSGVTQTPKHLITATGQRVTLRCSPRSGDLSVYWYQQSLDQGLQFLIQYYNGEERAKGNILERFSAQQFPDLHSELNLSSLELGDSALYFCASSPGLAGDTQYFGPGTRLTVL.